This entry lists 3 T cell receptor beta chains sequenced from one sample in a study of T cell responses to AZD1222 COVID-19 vaccine listed by TCRdb under 2021. Libraries were built with the immunoSEQ multiplex PCR assay. Here the immuneACCESS table is served through TCRdb, limited to in-frame sequences with V and J called. Missing clones are a known gap in these copies; in checked studies unresolved V genes cover under half, and the rest lacks a known reason. The sample table shows 200,000 to 250,000 clones, and just over 90% are seen once. Around 1% of the sample is in the top ten clones. The meaning of the sample's time point label: baseline before first vaccination. Taken with the paper, the label for treatment or condition translates to: meningococcal conjugate vaccine given as trial control. Sequenced material: peripheral blood, taken on day 0 of MenACWY control vaccination. The receptors were gathered from an adult in good health.

The chain combines TRBV6-4 with TRBJ1-2, with 10 bases lining up with TRBD1. The V gene's germline CDR1 is MRHNA and CDR2 SNTAGT. The CDR3 covers 14 residues. V was pared by 5 bases and J by 7 bases, with 7 bases of the junction left unmatched. The CDR3 here is CASSPETGGFGYTF. The CDR3 region has the DNA TGTGCCAGCAGTCCCGAGACAGGGGGCTTTGGCTACACCTTC.

This chain connects TRBV19 to TRBJ1-4; 12 bases agree with TRBD1. Germline values: CDR1 LNHDA, CDR2 SQIVND (reference sequence). The CDR3 covers 14 residues. V lost 4 bases and J lost 8; bases outside the gene matches: 2. CDR3 nucleotides: TGTGCCAGTAGTAAGGGGACAGGGGGCGAAAAACTGTTTTTT. Its translation is CASSKGTGGEKLFF.

This clone was seen only once. The chain uses TRBV6-2 or TRBV6-3 and TRBJ1-5; D is perhaps TRBD1 (5 bases). Germline CDR1 and CDR2: MNHEY and SVGEGT. With 2 bases removed from V and 1 base from J, the gap between germline ends came to 12 bases. The CDR3 is 16 residues long. The CDR3 coding sequence is TGTGCCAGCAGTTACATGTTACGGGGGAGCAATCAGCCCCAGCATTTT. As protein: CASSYMLRGSNQPQHF.